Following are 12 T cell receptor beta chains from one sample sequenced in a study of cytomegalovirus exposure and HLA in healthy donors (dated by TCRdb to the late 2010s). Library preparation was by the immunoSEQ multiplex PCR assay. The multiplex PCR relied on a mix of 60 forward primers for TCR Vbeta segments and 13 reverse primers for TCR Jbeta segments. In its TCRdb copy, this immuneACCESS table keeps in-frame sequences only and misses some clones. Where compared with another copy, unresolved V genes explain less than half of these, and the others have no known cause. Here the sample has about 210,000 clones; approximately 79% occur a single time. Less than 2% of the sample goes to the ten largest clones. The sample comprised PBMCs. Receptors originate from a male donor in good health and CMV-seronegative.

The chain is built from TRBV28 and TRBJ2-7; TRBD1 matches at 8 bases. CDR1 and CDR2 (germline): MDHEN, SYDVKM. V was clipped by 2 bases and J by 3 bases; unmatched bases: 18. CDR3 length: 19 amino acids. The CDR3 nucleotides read TGTGCCAGCAGTTTACGGGGCAGGGGGCCTGCTCTACCCCTCTACGAGCAGTACTTC. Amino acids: CASSLRGRGPALPLYEQYF.

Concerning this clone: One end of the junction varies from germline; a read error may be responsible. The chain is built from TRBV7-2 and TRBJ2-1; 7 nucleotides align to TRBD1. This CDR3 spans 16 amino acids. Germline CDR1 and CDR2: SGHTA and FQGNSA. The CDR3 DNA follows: TGTGCCAGCACCTTAAATACAGGGGCAGATTACAATGAGCAGTTCTTC. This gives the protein CASTLNTGADYNEQFF.

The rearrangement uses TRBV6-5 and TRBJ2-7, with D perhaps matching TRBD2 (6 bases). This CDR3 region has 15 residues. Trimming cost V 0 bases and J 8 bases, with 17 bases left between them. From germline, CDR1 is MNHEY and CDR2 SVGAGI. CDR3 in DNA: TGTGCCAGCAGTTACTCGGGCGGGGCAGGGCGGCAGCAGTACTTC. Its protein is CASSYSGGAGRQQYF.

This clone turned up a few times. The CDR3 is CAISLGLAVDTQYF. CDR3 DNA sequence: TGTGCCATCAGCCTCGGACTAGCAGTAGATACGCAGTATTTT. The rearrangement links TRBV10-3 to TRBJ2-3, with 8 bases aligning to TRBD2. J was trimmed by 5 bases and V by 6 bases; bases with no gene match: 7. This CDR3 region has 14 residues. Germline V gene sequence: CDR1 ENHRY, CDR2 SYGVKD.

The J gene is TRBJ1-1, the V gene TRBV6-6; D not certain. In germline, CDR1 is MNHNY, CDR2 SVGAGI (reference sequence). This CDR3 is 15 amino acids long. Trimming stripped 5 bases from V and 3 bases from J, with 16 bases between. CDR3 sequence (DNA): TGTGCCAGCAGTGACCCCCCTGAGGGCCACACTGAAGCTTTCTTT. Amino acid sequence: CASSDPPEGHTEAFF.

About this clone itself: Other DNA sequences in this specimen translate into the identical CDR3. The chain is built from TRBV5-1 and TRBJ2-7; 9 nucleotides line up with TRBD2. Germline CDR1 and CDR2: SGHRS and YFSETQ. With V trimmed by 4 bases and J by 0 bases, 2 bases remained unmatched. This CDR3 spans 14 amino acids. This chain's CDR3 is CASSLSGGSYEQYF. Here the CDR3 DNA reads TGCGCCAGCAGCCTTAGCGGGGGCTCCTACGAGCAGTACTTC.

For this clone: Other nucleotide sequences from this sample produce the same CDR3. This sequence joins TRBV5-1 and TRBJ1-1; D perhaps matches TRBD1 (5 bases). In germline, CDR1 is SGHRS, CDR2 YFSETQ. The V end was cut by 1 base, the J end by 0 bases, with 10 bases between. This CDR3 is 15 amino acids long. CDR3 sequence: CASSLRQGMNTEAFF. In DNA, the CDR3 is TGCGCCAGCAGCTTGAGGCAGGGCATGAACACTGAAGCTTTCTTT.

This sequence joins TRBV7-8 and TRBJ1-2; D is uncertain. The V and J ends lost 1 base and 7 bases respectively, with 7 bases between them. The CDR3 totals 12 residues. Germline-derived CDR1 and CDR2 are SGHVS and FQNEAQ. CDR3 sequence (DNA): TGTGCCAGCAGCTTAGGGGCTGCTGGCTACACCTTC. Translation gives CASSLGAAGYTF.

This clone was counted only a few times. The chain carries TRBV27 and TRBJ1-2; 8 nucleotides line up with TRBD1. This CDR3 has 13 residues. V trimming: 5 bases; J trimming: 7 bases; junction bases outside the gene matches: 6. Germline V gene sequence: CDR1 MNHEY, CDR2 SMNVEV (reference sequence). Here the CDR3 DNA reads TGTGCCAGCAGTGCAGGGGGCGCGTTTGGCTACACCTTC. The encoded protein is CASSAGGAFGYTF.

The CDR3 sequence: CASSQGQGASETQYF. DNA for the CDR3: TGCGCCAGCAGCCAGGGACAGGGGGCCTCAGAGACCCAGTACTTC. V gene TRBV4-3 combines with J gene TRBJ2-5, with 12 bases fitting TRBD1. The CDR3 has 15 residues. Germline CDR1 LGHNA, CDR2 YSLEER. Germline trimming cut 3 bases from V and 4 bases from J; bases unmatched to any gene: 3.

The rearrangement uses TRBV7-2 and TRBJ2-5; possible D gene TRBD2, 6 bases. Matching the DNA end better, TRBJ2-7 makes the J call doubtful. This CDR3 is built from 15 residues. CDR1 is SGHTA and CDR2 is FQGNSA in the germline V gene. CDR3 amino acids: CASSPPPGESYEQYF. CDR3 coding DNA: TGTGCCAGCAGCCCCCCGCCGGGGGAGTCCTACGAGCAGTACTTC.

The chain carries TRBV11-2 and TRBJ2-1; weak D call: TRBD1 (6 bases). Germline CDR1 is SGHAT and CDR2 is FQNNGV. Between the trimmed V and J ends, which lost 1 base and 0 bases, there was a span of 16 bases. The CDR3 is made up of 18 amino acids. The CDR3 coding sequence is TGTGCCAGCAGCTTAGTATTCGGGACAACCACCTCCTACAATGAGCAGTTCTTC. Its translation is CASSLVFGTTTSYNEQFF.